Each of the 14 T cell receptor beta chains below was sequenced from the same sample in a study of T cells in Graves' hyperthyroidism and ophthalmopathy. RNA transcripts were the template for amplifying TCR beta CDR3 regions. HTBI primers were used for first-round RT-PCR of the TCR CDR3. TCRdb recomputed calls from the multiplex PCR reads with MiXCR, one row per CDR3 protein. This sample has 550,000 to 850,000 distinct CDR3 sequences; approximately 18% occur once, and the top ten carry 16%. Material for sequencing was blood. These receptors originate from a woman aged 45-60 years with Graves' hyperthyroidism that later progressed to Graves' ophthalmopathy.

The rearrangement joins TRBV7-9 to TRBJ1-5; 9 positions agree with TRBD1. The germline CDR1 and CDR2 sequences are SEHNR and FQNEAQ (reference sequence). V lost 1 base, J lost 3 bases, and 7 bases stayed unmatched. The CDR3 is 17 amino acids. Here the CDR3 DNA reads TGTGCCAGCAGCTTAGGGACCGGGACAGGGAACAATCAGCCCCAGCATTTT. Translation: CASSLGTGTGNNQPQHF. The variable domain in full, completed from reference TRBV7-9 and TRBJ1-5, reads DTGVSQNPRHKITKRGQNVTFRCDPISEHNRLYWYRQTLGQGPEFLTYFQNEAQLEKSRLLSDRFSAERPKGSFSTLEIQRTEQGDSAMYLCASSLGTGTGNNQPQHFGDGTRLSIL.

The table lists this clonotype with many counts. The chain links TRBV19 to TRBJ2-1; TRBD1 or TRBD2 may be the D gene (5 bases each). CDR1 is LNHDA, CDR2 SQIVND, per germline (reference sequence). Trimming stripped 5 bases from V and 4 bases from J, with 21 bases between. The CDR3 runs 17 residues. The CDR3 DNA sequence: TGTGCCAGTAGTGTTACTCTGACGGGGCGTGGTTACAATGAGCAGTTCTTC. Its translation: CASSVTLTGRGYNEQFF. Based on the CDR3 plus reference TRBV19 and TRBJ2-1, the full variable domain is DGGITQSPKYLFRKEGQNVTLSCEQNLNHDAMYWYRQDPGQGLRLIYYSQIVNDFQKGDIAEGYSVSREKKESFPLTVTSAQKNPTAFYLCASSVTLTGRGYNEQFFGPGTRLTVL.

V usage is TRBV7-8 and J usage is TRBJ1-5, with D uncertain. CDR3 size: 17 residues. Germline lookup yields CDR1 SGHVS and CDR2 FQNEAQ. V was pared by 5 bases and J by 0 bases, with 17 bases between. DNA of the CDR3: TGTGCCAGCAGCAGGCTTAGGATCGGTGATAGCAATCAGCCCCAGCATTTT. Encoded protein: CASSRLRIGDSNQPQHF. The whole variable domain, filled in from reference TRBV7-8 and TRBJ1-5, reads GAGVSQSPRYKVAKRGQDVALRCDPISGHVSLFWYQQALGQGPEFLTYFQNEAQLDKSGLPSDRFFAERPEGSVSTLKIQRTQQEDSAVYLCASSRLRIGDSNQPQHFGDGTRLSIL.

To note about this clonotype: A much larger clone lies one base from this, so it may be a read error. V is TRBV7-3 and J is TRBJ2-1; 12 bases align to TRBD2. The CDR3 totals 19 residues. Germline values: CDR1 SGHTA, CDR2 FQGTGA. As DNA, the CDR3 is TGTGCCAGCAGCGCCGGAGCCCAGACTAGCGGGGGCGCCTACAATGGGCAGTTCTTC. Its protein is CASSAGAQTSGGAYNGQFF.

This clonotype was detected only a few times. V and J are TRBV6-1 and TRBJ2-5; tentatively, D is TRBD2 (6 bases). The CDR3 consists of 13 residues. The germline gives CDR1 MNHNS, CDR2 SASEGT. Trimming removed 7 bases at V and 9 bases at J, with 18 bases between. The CDR3 here is CASTGGGPEAQYF. CDR3 sequence (DNA): TGTGCCAGCACCGGGGGAGGCCCCGAGGCCCAGTACTTC.

V usage is TRBV5-1 and J usage is TRBJ1-3; D gene unclear. Germline V gene data show CDR1 as SGHRS and CDR2 as YFSETQ. V lost 0 bases and J lost 2, with 3 bases in between. The CDR3 spans 13 residues. The CDR3, as DNA: TGCGCCAGCAGCTTGGTGACTGGAAACACCATATATTTT. This codes for CASSLVTGNTIYF. The whole variable domain, remainder taken from reference TRBV5-1 and TRBJ1-3, is KAGVTQTPRYLIKTRGQQVTLSCSPISGHRSVSWYQQTPGQGLQFLFEYFSETQRNKGNFPGRFSGRQFSNSRSEMNVSTLELGDSALYLCASSLVTGNTIYFGEGSWLTVV.

A few counts support this clonotype. CDR3 DNA sequence: TGCGCCAGCAGCCCGGGACAGGGAACGGACTATGGCTACACCTTC. Translating it yields CASSPGQGTDYGYTF. The chain has TRBV4-1 and TRBJ1-2, with 9 bases identical to TRBD1. J was trimmed by 3 bases and V by 4 bases; bases with no gene match: 6. The CDR3 is made up of 15 amino acids. The germline V gene has CDR1 MGHRA and CDR2 YSYEKL.

The rearrangement uses TRBV5-6 and TRBJ2-5, with D possibly being TRBD1 (6 bases). CDR3 length: 16 residues. V lost 0 bases and J lost 5, with 17 bases in between. Germline CDR1 reads SGHDT; CDR2 reads YYEEEE. CDR3 nucleotide sequence: TGTGCCAGCAGCTTGGGTGCCCAGGGGAGAAGGGAGACCCAGTACTTC. Its translation: CASSLGAQGRRETQYF.

This clonotype was seen a few times. The rearrangement uses TRBV20-1 and TRBJ2-7; D may be TRBD2 (7 bases). Germline V gene sequence: CDR1 DFQATT, CDR2 SNEGSKA (reference sequence). Trimming shortened V by 5 bases and J by 7 bases, and 21 bases separated the two germline ends. This CDR3 has 14 amino acids. The CDR3: CSAERDGGRNEQYF. CDR3 sequence (DNA): TGCAGTGCTGAAAGGGACGGGGGGCGGAATGAGCAGTACTTC.

This clonotype was seen at least ten times. The rearrangement joins TRBV30 to TRBJ1-4; no definite D call. Germline V lookup: CDR1 GTSNPN, CDR2 SVGIG (reference sequence). CDR3 size: 13 residues. Trimming shortened V by 2 bases and J by 0 bases, and 4 bases separated the two germline ends. Here the CDR3 DNA reads TGTGCCTGGAGTTTTGCAACTAATGAAAAACTGTTTTTT. Residues: CAWSFATNEKLFF.

V and J are TRBV7-8 and TRBJ1-2; TRBD1 is a possible D gene (5 bases). This CDR3 comprises 15 residues. Trimming shortened V by 5 bases and J by 1 base, and 14 bases separated the two germline ends. In germline, CDR1 is SGHVS, CDR2 FQNEAQ. The CDR3: CASSLLKTDNYGYTF. In nucleotides, the CDR3 is TGTGCCAGCAGCCTCCTAAAGACAGATAACTATGGCTACACCTTC.

This chain connects TRBV5-4 to TRBJ2-1; D call uncertain. CDR1 SGHNT and CDR2 YYREEE come from the germline V gene (reference sequence). This CDR3 has 15 amino acids. The ends were cut back, 0 bases at V and 3 bases at J, with 10 bases in the middle. CDR3 in amino acids: CASSLVVPGYNEQFF. The CDR3 DNA follows: TGTGCCAGCAGCTTGGTTGTCCCGGGCTACAATGAGCAGTTCTTC.

The rearrangement joins TRBV19 to TRBJ2-7; the D is unclear. The V gene's germline CDR1 is LNHDA and CDR2 SQIVND (reference sequence). The CDR3 has 14 residues. V lost 7 bases to trimming and J lost 2 bases, with 15 bases between them. DNA for the CDR3: TGTGCCAGTACCTCGGACGTCGGAGCCTACGAGCAGTACTTC. Protein product: CASTSDVGAYEQYF.

Many counts were recorded for this clonotype. The gene calls are TRBV11-2 and TRBJ2-3; perhaps TRBD2 as D (6 bases). The germline V gene encodes CDR1 SGHAT and CDR2 FQNNGV. The CDR3 contains 16 residues. Trimming took 0 bases from V and 1 from J, leaving 11 bases between them. The CDR3 DNA reads TGTGCCAGCAGCTTAGATGGGCGGGGAGGCACAGATACGCAGTATTTT. Translation: CASSLDGRGGTDTQYF.